This is a list of T cell receptor beta chains from one sample in a study of blood T cell repertoires in COVID-19. Some clones are missing from TCRdb's copy, which holds only in-frame ones; the method was immunoSEQ multiplex PCR. The sample shows some 180,000 clones, approximately 88% of them seen only once. The specimen was peripheral blood. The receptors were gathered from a middle-aged woman with COVID-19, enrolled during active disease. Both conserved end residues are part of each CDR3. The D gene is left open where the match is weak. Some rows mark clone size as missing; the rest say once, few, many or name a class of expanded clone.

J gene | D gene | clone size | V gene | CDR3 protein | CDR3 DNA
TRBJ1-2 | TRBD1 | - | TRBV18 | CASSPPMVQGRRTF | TGTGCCAGCTCACCACCAATGGTACAGGGGAGACGGACCTTC
TRBJ2-4 | - | - | TRBV21-1 | CASSKRAGLTWDIQYF | TGTGCCAGCAGCAAACGCGCAGGGTTAACCTGGGACATTCAGTACTTC
TRBJ2-2 | - | few | TRBV2 | CASSPGYTGELFF | TGTGCCAGCAGTCCAGGGTACACCGGGGAGCTGTTTTTT
TRBJ1-4 | - | - | TRBV4-1 | CASSHFDRQANEKLFF | TGCGCCAGCAGCCACTTCGATCGACAGGCTAATGAAAAACTGTTTTTT
TRBJ1-5 | - | - | TRBV1 | CTSSQDWSQGGHF | TGCACCAGCAGCCAAGATTGGAGCCAGGGGGGCCATTTT
TRBJ2-7 | TRBD2 | - | TRBV27 | CASSSGLQFYEQYF | TGTGCCAGCAGTTCGGGACTACAATTCTACGAGCAGTACTTC
TRBJ2-5 | TRBD1 | - | TRBV7-2 | CASSFRTGAETQYF | TGTGCCAGCAGCTTCCGGACAGGGGCAGAGACCCAGTACTTC
TRBJ1-1 | - | - | TRBV5-5 | CASSLAGVGTEAFF | TGTGCCAGCAGCTTGGCGGGGGTAGGCACTGAAGCTTTCTTT
TRBJ1-6 | - | - | TRBV18 | CASSPSRGEGNSPLHF | TGTGCCAGCTCACCATCCAGGGGAGAAGGTAATTCACCCCTCCACTTT
TRBJ1-1 | - | - | TRBV13 | CASSLYFREGEDTEAFF | TGTGCCAGCAGCTTATATTTTCGTGAGGGCGAGGACACTGAAGCTTTCTTT
TRBJ2-7 | - | - | TRBV5-1 | CASSLVVQPYEQYF | TGCGCCAGCAGCTTGGTTGTACAGCCCTACGAGCAGTACTTC
TRBJ2-2 | - | - | TRBV18 | CASHLTGRPGELFF | TGTGCCAGCCACTTAACAGGTCGGCCCGGGGAGCTGTTTTTT
TRBJ2-2 | TRBD2 | - | TRBV7-9 | CASSLAKRGEPGELFF | TGTGCCAGCAGCTTAGCGAAGCGGGGGGAACCCGGGGAGCTGTTTTTT
TRBJ1-1 | TRBD1 | few | TRBV19 | CASSTTGKDEAFF | TGTGCCAGTAGTACGACAGGGAAGGATGAAGCTTTCTTT
TRBJ2-2 | - | - | TRBV5-1 | CASSRRQTRGGELFF | TGCGCCAGCAGCAGAAGACAGACCCGTGGCGGGGAGCTGTTTTTT
TRBJ1-6 | - | - | TRBV27 | CATSAGGTSPLHF | TGTGCCACCTCCGCGGGGGGAACTTCACCCCTCCACTTT
TRBJ1-5 | - | once | TRBV6-2/TRBV6-3 | CASSGGQPQHF | TGTGCCAGCAGCGGGGGCCAGCCCCAGCATTTT